The next 30 T cell receptor beta chains were all read from a single sample in a study of OX40 agonist ivuxolimab in advanced cancers. Using immunoSEQ multiplex PCR, the repertoire was profiled, and TCRdb retains in-frame clones only, with some absent. The data show 40,000 or so clones, roughly 91% seen once. The sequencing here drew on CD4+ or CD8+ T cells sorted from blood, taken in a trial of the OX40 agonist ivuxolimab. Receptor source: an adult with an advanced solid tumor such as melanoma, head and neck, liver or kidney cancer.

V gene TRBV18 combines with J gene TRBJ2-2; unclear D gene. Trimming stripped 2 bases from V and 9 bases from J, with 4 bases between. From germline, CDR1 is KGHSH and CDR2 LQKENI. The length of the CDR3 is 11 residues. DNA of the CDR3: TGTGCCAGCTCACCAAGAAGGGAGCTGTTTTTT. Its translation: CASSPRRELFF.

This chain uses TRBV19 with TRBJ1-5; possible D gene TRBD1, 5 bases. CDR3 length: 16 amino acids. Deletions cut 5 bases from V and 6 bases from J, with 20 bases between. Germline CDR1 LNHDA, CDR2 SQIVND (reference sequence). For the CDR3, the DNA is TGTGCCAGTAGTCCGGGACTCGAAATTCCGGGTCAGCCCCAGCATTTT. As protein: CASSPGLEIPGQPQHF.

The chain combines TRBV4-1 with TRBJ2-7; 8 nucleotides line up with TRBD2. Germline V lookup: CDR1 MGHRA, CDR2 YSYEKL. Trimming cost V 2 bases and J 2 bases; bases outside gene matches: 5. CDR3 size: 15 residues. The CDR3 nucleotides are TGCGCCAGCAGCCAAAAAGCGGGAGATCCCTACGAGCAGTACTTC. It encodes CASSQKAGDPYEQYF.

The V call is TRBV29-1, the J call TRBJ1-2; D gene unclear. The CDR3 sequence is 12 residues long. The V gene's germline CDR1 is SQVTM and CDR2 ANQGSEA. V was clipped by 1 base and J by 8 bases, with 11 bases between them. The CDR3 DNA follows: TGCAGCGTTGAAGTAGAAACGGCAGGCTACACCTTC. This gives the protein CSVEVETAGYTF.

Concerning this clone itself: One end of the junction fails to match germline, which may point to a read error. The genes are TRBV30 and TRBJ1-1; TRBD1 might be the D (5 bases). This CDR3 spans 11 amino acids. Germline-derived CDR1 and CDR2 are GTSNPN and SVGIG (reference sequence). As DNA, the CDR3 is TGTGCCTGGAGCATGCTCCGGGACTCCTCTTTT. Translating it yields CAWSMLRDSSF.

The genes are TRBV27 and TRBJ2-1; TRBD1 matches at 9 bases. Germline-derived CDR1 and CDR2 are MNHEY and SMNVEV (reference sequence). This CDR3 has 14 residues. Trimming removed 3 bases from V and 5 bases from J; junction bases left unmatched: 2. CDR3 nucleotide sequence: TGTGCCAGCAGTTTCCGGGACAGGGACAATGAGCAGTTCTTC. The encoded protein is CASSFRDRDNEQFF.

This chain links TRBV9 with TRBJ2-2, with a possible D match to TRBD1 (5 bases). The CDR3 has 17 residues. V lost 3 bases to trimming and J lost 4 bases, with 19 bases between them. Germline CDR1 reads SGDLS; CDR2 reads YYNGEE. CDR3 loop: CASSARSGKLVTGELFF. The CDR3 region has the DNA TGTGCCAGCAGCGCCCGCTCAGGGAAGTTGGTCACCGGGGAGCTGTTTTTT. The complete variable domain, with remaining parts taken from reference TRBV9 and TRBJ2-2, reads DSGVTQTPKHLITATGQRVTLRCSPRSGDLSVYWYQQSLDQGLQFLIQYYNGEERAKGNILERFSAQQFPDLHSELNLSSLELGDSALYFCASSARSGKLVTGELFFGEGSRLTVL.

The rearrangement uses TRBV27 and TRBJ1-2, with 7 bases lining up with TRBD1. V was clipped by 6 bases and J by 6 bases; unmatched bases: 10. Germline V gene lookup returns CDR1 MNHEY and CDR2 SMNVEV (reference sequence). CDR3 length equals 14 residues. In DNA form, the CDR3 reads TGTGCCAGCAGCGGGACAGCGGGGACGGATGGCTACACCTTC. It is translated as CASSGTAGTDGYTF.

This chain connects TRBV18 to TRBJ2-2; D might be TRBD1 (6 bases). V was trimmed by 2 bases and J by 2 bases, leaving 12 bases between them. The CDR3 runs to 16 residues. Germline V gives CDR1 KGHSH, CDR2 LQKENI. The CDR3 spells CASSPTPQGNTGELFF. Here the CDR3 DNA reads TGTGCCAGCTCACCAACTCCACAGGGCAACACCGGGGAGCTGTTTTTT.

CDR3 loop: CSVFGLAAAYNEQFF. CDR3 coding DNA: TGCAGCGTTTTCGGACTAGCCGCAGCCTACAATGAGCAGTTCTTC. The chain joins TRBV29-1 to TRBJ2-1; 8 bases map to TRBD2. The CDR3 sequence is 15 residues long. Looked up from germline, CDR1 is SQVTM and CDR2 is ANQGSEA. V shed 5 bases, J shed 2 bases, and the junction held 8 bases outside the gene matches.

V usage is TRBV27 and J usage is TRBJ1-2, with 11 positions matching TRBD1. Germline-derived CDR1 and CDR2 are MNHEY and SMNVEV (reference sequence). The junction had 1 base not matched to a gene; V was cut back by 2 bases and J by 2 bases. The CDR3 spans 15 residues. The DNA for the CDR3 is TGTGCCAGCAGTTTACGGGACAGGGGGAACTATGGCTACACCTTC. The encoded protein is CASSLRDRGNYGYTF.

The V gene is TRBV5-5, the J gene TRBJ1-1; D possibly corresponds to TRBD1 (6 bases). The length of the CDR3 is 17 residues. Per germline, CDR1 SGHKS and CDR2 YYEKEE (reference sequence). V lost 6 bases and J lost 8, with 29 bases in between. CDR3 nucleotide sequence: TGTGCCAGCACCCCGGGGGGCCAGGGAGGGTATTATCAGGAAGCTTTCTTT. Translated: CASTPGGQGGYYQEAFF.

The V and J genes are TRBV6-1 and TRBJ2-1, with D unresolved. V was clipped by 10 bases and J by 6 bases, with 16 bases between them. The CDR3 length is 13 residues. Germline V gene lookup returns CDR1 MNHNS and CDR2 SASEGT. CDR3 sequence reads: CATLRLAVNEQFF. The CDR3 DNA sequence: TGTGCCACCCTTCGACTGGCCGTCAATGAGCAGTTCTTC.

A single count supports this clone. The chain recombines TRBV10-1 with TRBJ2-3, with D perhaps matching TRBD1 (7 bases). The V end lost 4 bases, the J end lost 2 bases, and 31 bases lay between the germline ends. The CDR3 extends over 21 amino acids. Germline CDR1 reads WNHNN; CDR2 reads SYGVQD (reference sequence). This chain's CDR3 is CASSGFTPRTGTGLPTDTQYF. For the CDR3, the DNA is TGCGCCAGCAGTGGGTTTACCCCAAGGACAGGCACAGGACTACCCACAGATACGCAGTATTTT.

The chain carries TRBV2 and TRBJ2-7, with 8 bases fitting TRBD1. The germline gives CDR1 SNHLY, CDR2 FYNNEI. This CDR3 comprises 15 residues. With V trimmed by 9 bases and J by 1 base, 11 bases remained unmatched. This chain's CDR3 is CARGQGMMGSYEQYF. The DNA of the CDR3 is TGTGCCAGAGGACAGGGCATGATGGGATCCTACGAGCAGTACTTC.

V gene TRBV6-5 combines with J gene TRBJ1-1, with D hard to call. Trimming pared 3 bases from V and 6 bases from J, leaving 11 bases between. Germline V lookup: CDR1 MNHEY, CDR2 SVGAGI. CDR3 length equals 13 residues. In DNA, the CDR3 is TGTGCCAGCAGTTATACTGACGGATCTGAAGCTTTCTTT. Translating gives CASSYTDGSEAFF.

This chain joins TRBV6-6 and TRBJ1-1; 8 bases are shared with TRBD1. Germline values: CDR1 MNHNY, CDR2 SVGAGI (reference sequence). The CDR3 is 14 residues long. Trimming took 4 bases from V and 0 from J; bases not matched to a gene: 1. The CDR3 reads CASSSGGLNTEAFF. The CDR3 coding sequence is TGTGCCAGCAGTTCAGGGGGCCTGAACACTGAAGCTTTCTTT.

The chain is built from TRBV29-1 and TRBJ2-2, with D possibly being TRBD1 (6 bases). CDR1 and CDR2 (germline): SQVTM, ANQGSEA. Between the trimmed V and J ends, which lost 6 bases and 2 bases, there was a span of 16 bases. CDR3 length: 15 amino acids. CDR3 nucleotides: TGCAGCGTCGCCGCCGGGACAACTAACACCGGGGAGCTGTTTTTT. This encodes CSVAAGTTNTGELFF.

This chain's CDR3 is CASSYRGLNEQFF. The DNA of the CDR3 is TGTGCCAGCAGTTACAGAGGATTGAATGAGCAGTTCTTC. The chain combines TRBV6-5 with TRBJ2-1; D ambiguous. The CDR3 runs 13 residues. Germline loops: CDR1 MNHEY, CDR2 SVGAGI. V lost 2 bases, J lost 7 bases, and 9 bases lay in between.

The CDR3 DNA follows: TGTGCCAGCAGCTCATACACGTACGAGCAGTACTTC. Its translation: CASSSYTYEQYF. V usage is TRBV5-8 and J usage is TRBJ2-7; D is ambiguous. The CDR3 is 12 amino acids. Trimming stripped 3 bases from V and 4 bases from J, with 8 bases between. Germline V CDR1 and CDR2: SGHTS, YDEGEE.

The CDR3 sequence is CASSQGLLRGPPDTEAFF. The CDR3 DNA reads as TGTGCCAGCAGCCAAGGGCTCCTAAGGGGACCACCGGACACTGAAGCTTTCTTT. The V call is TRBV4-2, the J call TRBJ1-1, with D possibly TRBD1 on 5 matching bases. The CDR3 sequence is 18 residues long. CDR1 is LGHNA and CDR2 is YNFKEQ in the germline V gene. The V and J ends lost 1 base and 3 bases respectively, with 21 bases between them.

The gene calls are TRBV19 and TRBJ1-1, with D perhaps TRBD1 (6 bases). The CDR3 spans 14 residues. The V gene's germline CDR1 is LNHDA and CDR2 SQIVND (reference sequence). The V and J ends lost 1 base and 4 bases respectively, with 10 bases between them. The CDR3 reads CASSIGAGATEAFF. Written as DNA, the CDR3 is TGTGCCAGTAGTATAGGTGCAGGGGCCACTGAAGCTTTCTTT.

This clone was seen only once. The gene calls are TRBV6-5 and TRBJ2-3; D is perhaps TRBD1 or TRBD2 (5 bases each). Germline CDR1 reads MNHEY; CDR2 reads SVGAGI. The CDR3 totals 15 residues. The germline V and J ends were trimmed by 0 bases and 6 bases, with 13 bases remaining between them. CDR3 nucleotides: TGTGCCAGCAGTTACTCGGGGACCCCCGGGGATACGCAGTATTTT. Its protein is CASSYSGTPGDTQYF.

Here the CDR3 reads CASSPTPYKDEQFF. CDR3 bases: TGTGCCAGCAGCCCGACCCCTTATAAGGATGAGCAGTTCTTC. The chain uses TRBV6-5 and TRBJ2-1; D is uncertain. Looked up from germline, CDR1 is MNHEY and CDR2 is SVGAGI. V was shortened by 6 bases and J by 8 bases, with 17 bases between the two germline ends. The CDR3 runs to 14 residues.

This chain uses TRBV7-9 with TRBJ2-7; D possibly corresponds to TRBD2 (5 bases). The CDR3 is 12 amino acids. Germline V gives CDR1 SEHNR, CDR2 FQNEAQ (reference sequence). Trimming removed 2 bases from V and 6 bases from J, with 8 bases in between. The CDR3 protein is CASSLFRGEQYF. In DNA, the CDR3 is TGTGCCAGCAGCTTATTCCGGGGCGAGCAGTACTTC.

J is TRBJ2-7 and V is TRBV29-1; 8 bases agree with TRBD1. The ends lost 7 bases at V and 4 bases at J; junction bases unmatched: 6. This CDR3 has 12 amino acids. Germline V gene lookup returns CDR1 SQVTM and CDR2 ANQGSEA. CDR3 in amino acids: CSARTGFYEQYF. The CDR3 DNA follows: TGCAGCGCTAGGACAGGGTTTTACGAGCAGTACTTC.

The chain has TRBV13 and TRBJ1-5; a weak D match, TRBD1 (5 bases). V was trimmed by 2 bases and J by 3 bases, leaving 8 bases between them. Germline values: CDR1 PRHDT, CDR2 FYEKMQ (reference sequence). This CDR3 has 14 amino acids. CDR3: CASSLRGSNQPQHF. The CDR3, as DNA: TGTGCCAGCAGCTTAAGGGGTTCCAATCAGCCCCAGCATTTT.

In DNA, the CDR3 is TGTGCCAGCAGTCCTTACAGGGGAGCCAAAAACATTCAGTACTTC. This codes for CASSPYRGAKNIQYF. The V and J genes are TRBV27 and TRBJ2-4; 7 nucleotides agree with TRBD1. The germline V gene has CDR1 MNHEY and CDR2 SMNVEV (reference sequence). After removal of 5 bases from V and 0 bases from J, the junction contained 4 bases not matched to a gene. The CDR3 consists of 15 residues.

This clone was detected only once. The gene calls are TRBV15 and TRBJ1-2; 8 bases match TRBD1. Germline loops: CDR1 LNHNV, CDR2 YYDKDF (reference sequence). V lost 0 bases, J lost 4 bases, and 1 base stayed unmatched. This CDR3 comprises 14 residues. CDR3 region: CATSRDTGGYGYTF. The CDR3 bases are TGTGCCACCAGCAGAGACACAGGGGGCTATGGCTACACCTTC.

The chain recombines TRBV11-2 with TRBJ2-1; D may correspond to TRBD1 or TRBD2 (5 bases each). The germline V gene has CDR1 SGHAT and CDR2 FQNNGV. The CDR3 consists of 13 residues. Trimming removed 5 bases at V and 5 bases at J, with 10 bases between. The CDR3 here is CASSQGVNNEQFF. Written as DNA, the CDR3 is TGTGCCAGCAGCCAGGGAGTTAACAATGAGCAGTTCTTC.